The 19 T cell receptor beta chains listed next were all sequenced from one sample in a study of blood T cell repertoires in COVID-19. The table came from immunoSEQ multiplex PCR; TCRdb's copy has only in-frame clones and leaves some out. The sample yields about 220,000 clones, around 84% seen once. The sample taken for sequencing was peripheral blood. These receptors were collected from a human donor in a cohort sampled during active COVID-19.

This chain connects TRBV7-9 to TRBJ2-1, with D possibly TRBD2 on 5 matching bases. Germline-derived CDR1 and CDR2 are SEHNR and FQNEAQ (reference sequence). V lost 3 bases and J 0 bases, leaving 12 bases between the germline ends. This CDR3 region has 16 residues. For the CDR3, the DNA is TGTGCCAGCAGCTTCCGCGGGTCATACTCCTACAATGAGCAGTTCTTC. Amino acids: CASSFRGSYSYNEQFF.

This clone was counted only a few times. This rearrangement joins TRBV28 to TRBJ1-5, with 8 bases that match TRBD1. The CDR3 runs to 14 residues. Germline assignment: CDR1 MDHEN and CDR2 SYDVKM. V gave up 6 bases and J gave up 6 bases; unmatched junction bases: 7. The CDR3 coding sequence is TGTGCCAGCAGGGCAGGGGGCCTGTCTCAGCCCCAGCATTTT. Residues: CASRAGGLSQPQHF. Full variable domain (outside the CDR3, taken from reference TRBV28 and TRBJ1-5): DVKVTQSSRYLVKRTGEKVFLECVQDMDHENMFWYRQDPGLGLRLIYFSYDVKMKEKGDIPEGYSVSREKKERFSLILESASTNQTSMYLCASRAGGLSQPQHFGDGTRLSIL.

The CDR3 DNA follows: TGTGCCAGCAGCTTTTCATCTATACAAGAGACCCAGTACTTC. This gives the protein CASSFSSIQETQYF. The chain employs TRBV7-8 and TRBJ2-5; D gene uncertain. V gave up 3 bases and J gave up 2 bases, with 10 bases separating them. The V gene's germline CDR1 is SGHVS and CDR2 FQNEAQ. The CDR3 runs to 14 residues.

The gene calls are TRBV11-1 and TRBJ1-2; unclear D gene. Germline assignment: CDR1 SGHAT and CDR2 FQDESV (reference sequence). The V end lost 5 bases, the J end lost 2 bases, and 15 bases lay between the germline ends. The CDR3 is 15 amino acids. The CDR3 nucleotides read TGTGCCAGCAGCCCCACCGGTCCTTGGAACTATGGCTACACCTTC. Amino acid sequence: CASSPTGPWNYGYTF.

The rearrangement uses TRBV6-5 and TRBJ2-7, with TRBD1 identical over 8 bases. The CDR3 consists of 13 residues. V trimming: 6 bases; J trimming: 6 bases; junction bases outside the gene matches: 7. CDR1 is MNHEY and CDR2 is SVGAGI in the germline V gene. The CDR3 loop reads CASRDRVFGEQYF. CDR3 DNA: TGTGCCAGCAGGGACAGGGTTTTCGGCGAGCAGTACTTC.

In this sample, this clone turned up a few times. The gene calls are TRBV7-2 and TRBJ2-1, with 14 positions matching TRBD2. The V and J ends lost 5 bases and 5 bases, in that order; junction bases with no gene match: 2. There are 15 residues in the CDR3. The V gene's germline CDR1 is SGHTA and CDR2 FQGNSA. In DNA, the CDR3 is TGTGCCAGCAGCCGGGGACTAGCGGGGGACAATGAGCAGTTCTTC. It is translated as CASSRGLAGDNEQFF.

The chain's CDR3 is CASSVSGGASDTQYF. The CDR3, as DNA: TGTGCCAGCAGCGTAAGCGGGGGGGCGTCTGATACGCAGTATTTT. The chain uses TRBV9 and TRBJ2-3; 10 nucleotides align to TRBD2. This CDR3 contains 15 residues. CDR1 and CDR2 (germline): SGDLS, YYNGEE. V gave up 1 base and J gave up 6 bases; unmatched junction bases: 5.

The chain joins TRBV7-2 to TRBJ2-7, with D tentatively TRBD2 (7 bases). V dropped 1 base and J dropped 5 bases, with 21 bases sitting between them. Germline CDR1 and CDR2: SGHTA and FQGNSA. The CDR3 extends over 17 amino acids. CDR3 nucleotides: TGTGCCAGCAGCTTAGGCCCCTCCGGGGGGCGCGGGAACGAGCAGTACTTC. Its translation: CASSLGPSGGRGNEQYF. Combining the CDR3 with reference TRBV7-2 and TRBJ2-7 gives the whole variable domain GAGVSQSPSNKVTEKGKDVELRCDPISGHTALYWYRQSLGQGLEFLIYFQGNSAPDKSGLPSDRFSAERTGGSVSTLTIQRTQQEDSAVYLCASSLGPSGGRGNEQYFGPGTRLTVT.

J is TRBJ1-1 and V is TRBV5-1; no firm D call. V was trimmed by 5 bases and J by 6 bases, leaving 20 bases between them. Germline CDR1 reads SGHRS; CDR2 reads YFSETQ. The CDR3 contains 15 residues. CDR3 amino acids: CASSQQRSRTSEAFF. The CDR3 DNA follows: TGCGCCAGCAGTCAGCAGCGCTCCCGGACTTCTGAAGCTTTCTTT.

The J gene is TRBJ1-1, the V gene TRBV19, with no clear D. V was trimmed by 3 bases and J by 1 base, leaving 9 bases between them. The CDR3 runs to 14 residues. Germline V gene lookup returns CDR1 LNHDA and CDR2 SQIVND (reference sequence). The CDR3 reads CASSMGTANTEAFF. Here the CDR3 DNA reads TGTGCCAGTAGTATGGGCACAGCGAACACTGAAGCTTTCTTT.

The rearrangement joins TRBV6-5 to TRBJ2-7; 8 nucleotides align to TRBD1. Trimming removed 8 bases from V and 4 bases from J; junction bases left unmatched: 13. The germline CDR1 and CDR2 sequences are MNHEY and SVGAGI. The CDR3 covers 15 residues. In DNA form, the CDR3 reads TGTGCCAGCTCCAGAGGAGGACAGGGAGTATACGAGCAGTACTTC. Encoded protein: CASSRGGQGVYEQYF.

This rearrangement joins TRBV4-2 to TRBJ1-1; D might be TRBD1 (5 bases). Trimming shortened V by 4 bases and J by 7 bases, and 16 bases separated the two germline ends. Germline-derived CDR1 and CDR2 are LGHNA and YNFKEQ. This CDR3 comprises 14 residues. Here the CDR3 reads CASSRQRGEGEAFF. In DNA form, the CDR3 reads TGTGCCAGCAGCCGACAGCGAGGGGAGGGTGAAGCTTTCTTT.

The chain employs TRBV7-6 and TRBJ1-1; D unclear. Germline loops: CDR1 SGHVS, CDR2 FNYEAQ. V gave up 1 base and J gave up 0 bases, with 24 bases separating them. The CDR3 runs 20 residues. CDR3 nucleotide sequence: TGTGCCAGCAGCTTAGTTCGGTCGGGTTCGAGGAGCCCCATGAACACTGAAGCTTTCTTT. The encoded protein is CASSLVRSGSRSPMNTEAFF.

This clone was seen once. V usage is TRBV25-1 and J usage is TRBJ2-7, with D perhaps matching TRBD1 (6 bases). This CDR3 comprises 15 residues. Germline CDR1 and CDR2: MGHDK and SYGVNS. V lost 4 bases and J 0 bases, leaving 13 bases between the germline ends. The CDR3 here is CASSVPGHRSYEQYF. The DNA of the CDR3 is TGTGCCAGCAGTGTACCGGGACACCGCTCCTACGAGCAGTACTTC.

There are a few counts of this clone. The rearrangement links TRBV7-2 to TRBJ1-4; D ambiguous. This CDR3 is 15 amino acids long. Germline V gives CDR1 SGHTA, CDR2 FQGNSA. Trimming took 5 bases from V and 2 from J, leaving 12 bases between them. CDR3 amino acids: CASSPYRGTNEKLFF. CDR3 nucleotide sequence: TGTGCCAGCAGCCCGTACAGAGGGACTAATGAAAAACTGTTTTTT.

V and J are TRBV7-3 and TRBJ1-2; the match to TRBD1 covers 11 bases. The CDR3 spans 15 residues. The V gene end was trimmed by 1 base and the J gene end by 2 bases; junction bases not matched to a gene: 0. CDR1 SGHTA and CDR2 FQGTGA come from the germline V gene. CDR3 loop: CASSLRDRGNYGYTF. In DNA form, the CDR3 reads TGTGCCAGCAGCTTAAGGGACAGGGGGAACTATGGCTACACCTTC.

The chain has TRBV7-2 and TRBJ2-5; D uncertain. Germline assignment: CDR1 SGHTA and CDR2 FQGNSA. The CDR3 totals 15 residues. The V end was cut by 4 bases, the J end by 2 bases, with 14 bases between. CDR3 bases: TGTGCCAGCAGCTCCTATGGGCGTAGTCAAGAGACCCAGTACTTC. The encoded protein is CASSSYGRSQETQYF. The entire variable domain, with the rest obtained from reference TRBV7-2 and TRBJ2-5, is as follows: GAGVSQSPSNKVTEKGKDVELRCDPISGHTALYWYRQSLGQGLEFLIYFQGNSAPDKSGLPSDRFSAERTGGSVSTLTIQRTQQEDSAVYLCASSSYGRSQETQYFGPGTRLLVL.

This chain connects TRBV7-9 to TRBJ1-2; D unclear. Germline V gene data show CDR1 as SEHNR and CDR2 as FQNEAQ (reference sequence). The CDR3 totals 15 residues. V was shortened by 1 base and J by 4 bases, with 13 bases between the two germline ends. CDR3 protein: CASSLGVSDSYGYTF. For the CDR3, the DNA is TGTGCCAGCAGCTTAGGGGTTTCCGACTCCTATGGCTACACCTTC.

CDR3 DNA: TGTGCCACCAGTGACTCTGACAGGGACGGTCGCGGTGAAAAACTGTTTTTT. Amino acid sequence: CATSDSDRDGRGEKLFF. The chain is built from TRBV24-1 and TRBJ1-4; 7 bases match TRBD1. With V trimmed by 4 bases and J by 7 bases, 14 bases remained unmatched. Germline CDR1 is KGHDR and CDR2 is SFDVKD. CDR3 length: 17 residues.